A single sample is the source of the 5 T cell receptor beta chains below, sequenced in a study of T cells in Graves' hyperthyroidism and ophthalmopathy. Amplification of TCR beta CDR3 regions was performed using RNA transcripts as template. The TCR CDR3 first-round RT-PCR relied on the HTBI primer set. TCRdb recomputed calls from the multiplex PCR reads with MiXCR, one row per CDR3 protein. Of roughly 660,000 distinct CDR3 sequences in the sample, 15% to 20% are singletons; the top ten hold less than 20%. The sequenced material came from blood. The receptor set was obtained from a man aged 50 or older with Graves' hyperthyroidism.

This chain connects TRBV19 to TRBJ1-1; 8 bases are shared with TRBD1. Germline lookup yields CDR1 LNHDA and CDR2 SQIVND (reference sequence). The CDR3 is made up of 17 amino acids. The trim removed 5 bases at V and 5 bases at J, leaving 16 bases unmatched. The CDR3 sequence: CASSSSVSGGVLTEAFF. The CDR3 DNA sequence: TGTGCCAGTAGTTCCTCGGTGTCAGGGGGCGTCTTAACTGAAGCTTTCTTT.

This clonotype appeared many times. The rearrangement joins TRBV12-3 or TRBV12-4 to TRBJ1-4, with D unclear. Deletions cut 1 base from V and 2 bases from J, with 5 bases between. The CDR3 runs 14 residues. In nucleotides, the CDR3 is TGTGCCAGCAGTTTAGAAATGACTAATGAAAAACTGTTTTTT. Amino acid sequence: CASSLEMTNEKLFF.

Ten or more counts support this clonotype. The chain is built from TRBV7-2 and TRBJ1-4; D uncertain. The V gene lost 0 bases and the J gene lost 8 bases, with 10 bases spanning the gap. This CDR3 has 14 amino acids. Per germline, CDR1 SGHTA and CDR2 FQGNSA. The CDR3 DNA reads TGTGCCAGCAGCTTAGCCCCTCTTTCCGAAAAACTGTTTTTT. It translates to CASSLAPLSEKLFF.

This chain links TRBV10-3 with TRBJ2-5; 7 bases fit TRBD2. The germline V gene encodes CDR1 ENHRY and CDR2 SYGVKD. The CDR3 totals 13 residues. Unmatched junction bases numbered 5, after V lost 6 bases and J lost 4 bases. The CDR3 region is CAIRGGIGETQYF. The CDR3 nucleotides are TGTGCCATCAGGGGAGGGATAGGAGAGACCCAGTACTTC.

This clonotype has a handful of counts. The gene calls are TRBV6-1 and TRBJ1-2; D ambiguous. The CDR3 loop spans 14 amino acids. Germline CDR1 is MNHNS and CDR2 is SASEGT. Trimming left V 2 bases short and J 5 bases short, with 12 bases between. Here the CDR3 DNA reads TGTGCCAGCAGTGAATTTGCACCTGATTATGGCTACACCTTC. It encodes CASSEFAPDYGYTF.